This T cell receptor (beta chain) stems from a study of T cells of healthy individuals. TCRdb itself ran the 5' RACE reads through MiXCR, one entry per CDR3 protein. The table shows tens of thousands of distinct CDR3 sequences, with around 15% occurring only once. This clonotype showed up many times. Between the trimmed V and J ends, which lost 5 bases and 6 bases, there was a span of 9 bases. The CDR3 covers 11 residues. CDR1 is DFQATT, CDR2 SNEGSKA, per germline (reference sequence). The chain employs TRBV20-1 and TRBJ2-3, with D perhaps given as TRBD1 or TRBD2 (5 bases each). This clonotype was sampled from a human donor in good health. The CDR3: CSAVRGDTQYF. The CDR3 DNA follows: TGCAGTGCTGTCCGGGGCGATACGCAGTATTTT.